This T cell receptor (beta chain) derives from a study of preoperative IRX-2 immunotherapy in early breast cancer. This sample's treatment: preoperative locoregional IRX-2 cytokine immunotherapy. Samples came from a phase Ib trial of preoperative locoregional IRX-2 cytokine immunotherapy. Clones were read by immunoSEQ multiplex PCR, and TCRdb kept only the in-frame ones, dropping some. The sample includes tens of thousands of clones, about 95% of them seen just once. The length of the CDR3 is 13 residues. Germline V lookup: CDR1 MNHEY, CDR2 SMNVEV (reference sequence). V was pared by 5 bases and J by 1 base, with 1 base of the junction left unmatched.

This TCR was sampled from a human donor with breast cancer. The chain employs TRBV27 and TRBJ2-7; 8 bases map to TRBD1. Sequenced material: tumor tissue, taken after IRX-2 immunotherapy. The CDR3 sequence: CASSRTGSYEQYF. In DNA, the CDR3 is TGTGCCAGCAGTCGGACAGGGTCCTACGAGCAGTACTTC.